A single sample is the source of the 10 T cell receptor beta chains below, sequenced in a study of blood T cell repertoires in COVID-19. Sequencing was performed with immunoSEQ multiplex PCR; in TCRdb, only in-frame clones are kept and a portion is missing. The data hold 110,000 to 150,000 clones, with around four fifths observed a single time. Input material: PBMCs or T cells enriched from blood (not recorded which). The source is a middle-aged woman who had recovered from COVID-19.

V usage is TRBV11-1 and J usage is TRBJ2-1, with D possibly being TRBD1 (6 bases). V gave up 5 bases and J gave up 0 bases, with 11 bases separating them. This CDR3 has 15 amino acids. The germline V gene has CDR1 SGHAT and CDR2 FQDESV (reference sequence). CDR3 residues: CASSLGQTSYNEQFF. The CDR3, as DNA: TGTGCCAGCAGCCTCGGACAGACCTCCTACAATGAGCAGTTCTTC.

The chain carries TRBV10-3 and TRBJ2-3; weak D call: TRBD1 (6 bases). CDR3 size: 18 residues. Per germline, CDR1 ENHRY and CDR2 SYGVKD. V lost 0 bases and J lost 3, with 19 bases in between. The CDR3 coding sequence is TGTGCCATCAGTGAGTCGAAGTTCGAGGGGGTGCTTACAGATACGCAGTATTTT. Protein: CAISESKFEGVLTDTQYF.

The CDR3 loop is CASSPGDYGYTF. The CDR3 DNA reads as TGTGCCAGCTCACCAGGAGACTATGGCTACACCTTC. The chain couples TRBV18 to TRBJ1-2; no reliable D call. CDR1 and CDR2 from the germline V gene are KGHSH and LQKENI. The V end lost 2 bases, the J end lost 3 bases, and 4 bases lay between the germline ends. The CDR3 spans 12 residues.

The chain combines TRBV7-2 with TRBJ2-2; a possible D gene is TRBD2 (6 bases). The V and J ends lost 5 bases and 0 bases respectively, with 13 bases between them. Germline V lookup: CDR1 SGHTA, CDR2 FQGNSA. The CDR3 has 16 residues. CDR3 in DNA: TGTGCCAGCAGCACCCGACTAGTCGCGAACACCGGGGAGCTGTTTTTT. This sequence encodes CASSTRLVANTGELFF. Full variable domain (missing parts from reference TRBV7-2 and TRBJ2-2): GAGVSQSPSNKVTEKGKDVELRCDPISGHTALYWYRQSLGQGLEFLIYFQGNSAPDKSGLPSDRFSAERTGGSVSTLTIQRTQQEDSAVYLCASSTRLVANTGELFFGEGSRLTVL.

The V gene is TRBV3-1 (or the pseudogene TRBV3-2), the J gene TRBJ1-2; D might be TRBD1 (5 bases). Trimming pared 0 bases from V and 7 bases from J, leaving 9 bases between. This CDR3 is built from 13 residues. The germline gives CDR1 LGHDT, CDR2 YNNKEL (reference sequence). CDR3 loop: CASSQDREGGYTF. CDR3 nucleotides: TGTGCCAGCAGCCAAGACAGGGAGGGTGGCTACACCTTC.

CDR3: CATSDTGTYEQYF. In DNA form, the CDR3 reads TGTGCCACCAGTGACACAGGAACCTACGAGCAGTACTTC. The J gene is TRBJ2-7, the V gene TRBV24-1; D may be TRBD1 (5 bases). The germline V gene has CDR1 KGHDR and CDR2 SFDVKD. CDR3 length: 13 amino acids. The V and J ends lost 4 bases and 2 bases respectively, with 8 bases between them.

This clone was picked up one time. V usage is TRBV5-8 and J usage is TRBJ1-1; 12 bases align to TRBD1. In germline, CDR1 is SGHTS, CDR2 YDEGEE. After removal of 3 bases from V and 3 bases from J, the junction contained 3 bases not matched to a gene. This CDR3 spans 15 amino acids. The CDR3 DNA reads TGTGCCAGCAGCTCGGGGACAGGGGGCGACACTGAAGCTTTCTTT. Protein: CASSSGTGGDTEAFF.

This clone was detected only once. The rearrangement joins TRBV4-1 to TRBJ1-1; the D gene is possibly TRBD1 (6 bases). The germline V gene has CDR1 MGHRA and CDR2 YSYEKL. V lost 0 bases, J lost 4 bases, and 12 bases lay in between. CDR3 size: 15 residues. The CDR3 DNA reads as TGCGCCAGCAGCCAAGAGGGGGGGCTGGGCACTGAAGCTTTCTTT. The encoded protein is CASSQEGGLGTEAFF.

This clone was seen only once. This rearrangement joins TRBV20-1 to TRBJ2-7; tentative D call: TRBD2 (6 bases). Germline CDR1 and CDR2: DFQATT and SNEGSKA (reference sequence). This CDR3 has 12 amino acids. Trimming stripped 3 bases from V and 4 bases from J, with 10 bases between. CDR3 sequence: CSASESGYEQYF. The CDR3 coding sequence is TGCAGTGCTAGTGAAAGCGGGTACGAGCAGTACTTC.

This chain uses TRBV18 with TRBJ1-3; 10 bases map to TRBD1. Germline lookup yields CDR1 KGHSH and CDR2 LQKENI. The V gene end was trimmed by 3 bases and the J gene end by 0 bases; junction bases not matched to a gene: 14. The CDR3 covers 20 residues. CDR3 amino acids: CASSPQRTGGISHSGNTIYF. In DNA form, the CDR3 reads TGTGCCAGCTCACCTCAAAGGACAGGGGGAATTTCGCACTCTGGAAACACCATATATTTT.